This TCR beta chain stems from a study of T cell responses to AZD1222 COVID-19 vaccine. As for this clone: Its matching antigen is unknown.

Clones were read by immunoSEQ multiplex PCR, and TCRdb kept only the in-frame ones, dropping some. There are roughly 150,000 clones in the sample; 90% to 95% occur only once, and roughly 9% lies in the top ten. The germline gives CDR1 SGDLS, CDR2 YYNGEE. The CDR3 consists of 17 residues. Trimming shortened V by 3 bases and J by 0 bases, and 16 bases separated the two germline ends. Points from the study as a whole: The sample set comprised mostly white British donors with more females, and clonal diversity was possibly underestimated. Repertoire samples came only from after the peak T cell response. Nearly half of unique spike-specific TCRs reportedly avoided B.1.351 and B.1.1.7 mutated regions. Baseline seropositives among AZD1222 recipients totaled only five to seven.

The sequences come from peripheral blood, collected on day 0 of AZD1222 vaccination. The TCR sequence derives from an adult in good health. The rearrangement joins TRBV9 to TRBJ1-3, with D perhaps matching TRBD1 (5 bases). CDR3 DNA: TGTGCCAGCAGCGGCGTCTCTGGGGGAAGCTCTGGAAACACCATATATTTT. It codes for CASSGVSGGSSGNTIYF. The complete variable domain, with remaining parts taken from reference TRBV9 and TRBJ1-3, reads DSGVTQTPKHLITATGQRVTLRCSPRSGDLSVYWYQQSLDQGLQFLIQYYNGEERAKGNILERFSAQQFPDLHSELNLSSLELGDSALYFCASSGVSGGSSGNTIYFGEGSWLTVV.